This is a list of T cell receptor beta chains from one sample in a study of shared clonotypes between healthy human individuals. Here immunoSEQ multiplex PCR was the method, and the copy in TCRdb shows in-frame clones only, minus some. The sample includes about 1.5 million clones, 98% of them seen just once. Sequences were obtained from naive CD4+ T cells sorted from blood. The receptors come from a man aged 25-40 years in good health. CDR3s include the opening cysteine and the closing phenylalanine or tryptophan. A D gene is named only where the DNA matches it firmly.

v_call | d_call | cdr3_length | cdr3_aa
TRBV28 | - | 12 | CASRVRTDTQYF
TRBV5-5 | TRBD1 | 14 | CASSARDREDTQYF
TRBV5-1 | - | 13 | CASRQSVPEELFF
TRBV14 | TRBD2 | 14 | CASSTGGATDTQYF
TRBV29-1 | - | 11 | CSVDKGVRAVF
TRBV30 | - | 14 | CAWSKGDKGEKLFF
TRBV11-2 | TRBD1 | 14 | CASSSGQTYQPQHF
TRBV6-1 | - | 13 | CASSWYSNQPQHF
TRBV28 | - | 12 | CASSLTVNEQFF
TRBV28 | - | 15 | CASSPPTGWSQPQHF
TRBV10-3 | - | 17 | CAISQGSPGPGANVLTF
TRBV2 | - | 10 | CASSGDTQYF
TRBV7-9 | - | 10 | CASSASGYTF
TRBV11-2 | - | 14 | CASSQEGGNQPQHF
TRBV6-5 | - | 15 | CASSYGQGMSGEQYF
TRBV6-1 | - | 15 | CASSEAVDRNYEQYF
TRBV6-1 | - | 15 | CASSEAYMRDQPQHF
TRBV29-1 | TRBD2 | 12 | CSTGRAGNEQFF
TRBV11-3 | - | 13 | CASSSANTGELFF
TRBV7-9 | TRBD2 | 15 | CASRRGTSGTDTQYF
TRBV18 | - | 13 | CASSPKGGETQYF
TRBV28 | TRBD1 | 14 | CASSPGQGAGELFF
TRBV29-1 | - | 14 | CSGLNRVGLAEQFF
TRBV9 | - | 14 | CASSVGVGTGELFF
TRBV29-1 | - | 11 | CSVTGGETQYF
TRBV6-5 | - | 15 | CASSPTPNSGNTIYF
TRBV6-1 | TRBD1 | 14 | CASSDGQGLHGYTF
TRBV29-1 | - | 13 | CSVGVGGNQPQHF
TRBV19 | TRBD1 | 15 | CASSKRQGAWTEAFF
TRBV5-4 | - | 15 | CASSSNWGNQETQYF
TRBV2 | TRBD2 | 15 | CASSHERERTYEQYF
TRBV6-1 | - | 17 | CASSEERQRYSNQPQHF
TRBV28 | TRBD2 | 13 | CASLTSGRGEQFF
TRBV28 | - | 13 | CASSLMTDNEQFF
TRBV7-9 | - | 18 | CASSSEEGWLGGNQPQHF
TRBV19 | - | 14 | CASRPGTLTGELFF
TRBV5-1 | TRBD1 | 16 | CASSLVPQGANTEAFF
TRBV28 | - | 14 | CASSLGGRSDGYTF
TRBV27 | - | 14 | CASSRDLSNRAQHF
TRBV27 | TRBD2 | 17 | CASSPSSGVRSKRTQYF
TRBV27 | - | 14 | CASSLVQGNQPQHF
TRBV7-9 | TRBD2 | 17 | CASSLPLREGRRNEQFF
TRBV7-3 | - | 15 | CASSLSGGERYGYTF
TRBV30 | - | 15 | CAWSVRRGIHTEAFF
TRBV5-1 | TRBD2 | 16 | CASRSGTSVRADTQYF
TRBV29-1 | - | 13 | CSVRPGRIPEAFF
TRBV4-1 | - | 16 | CASSQPTGTHYNEQFF
TRBV5-4 | - | 14 | CASSLEASSYEQYF
TRBV9 | - | 14 | CASSVARGGGTQYF
TRBV11-2 | TRBD2 | 16 | CASRLIAGGPTHEQYF
TRBV7-9 | TRBD1 | 13 | CASSFPGDREYTF
TRBV5-5 | - | 16 | CASSLVLGGSYNEQFF
TRBV27 | - | 11 | CASSFHGPQHF
TRBV14 | - | 15 | CASSQARAEGTEAFF
TRBV5-6 | - | 13 | CASSWSSHNEQFF
TRBV27 | TRBD2 | 15 | CASRGSGLAPDTQYF
TRBV7-9 | - | 17 | CASSLGHPTEAGTEAFF